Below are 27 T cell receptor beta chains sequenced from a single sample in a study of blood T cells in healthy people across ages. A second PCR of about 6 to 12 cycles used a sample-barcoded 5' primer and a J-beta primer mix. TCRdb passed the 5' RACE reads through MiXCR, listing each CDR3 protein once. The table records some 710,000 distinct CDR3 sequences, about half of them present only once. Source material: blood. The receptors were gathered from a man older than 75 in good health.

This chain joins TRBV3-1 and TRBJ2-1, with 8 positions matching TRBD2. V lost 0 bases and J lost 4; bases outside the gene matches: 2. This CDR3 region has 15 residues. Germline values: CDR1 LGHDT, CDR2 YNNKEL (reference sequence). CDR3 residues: CASSQEAGAYNEQFF. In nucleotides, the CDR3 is TGTGCCAGCAGCCAAGAAGCGGGAGCTTACAATGAGCAGTTCTTC.

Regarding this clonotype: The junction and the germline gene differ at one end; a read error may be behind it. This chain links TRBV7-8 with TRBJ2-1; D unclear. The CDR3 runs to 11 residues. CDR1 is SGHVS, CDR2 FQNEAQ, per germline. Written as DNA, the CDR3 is TGTGCCACCCTTACATACAATGGGCAGTTCTTC. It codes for CATLTYNGQFF.

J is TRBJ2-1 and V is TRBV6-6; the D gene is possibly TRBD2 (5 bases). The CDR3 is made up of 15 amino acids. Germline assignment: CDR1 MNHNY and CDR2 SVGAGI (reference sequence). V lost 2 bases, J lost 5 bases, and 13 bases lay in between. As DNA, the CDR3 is TGTGCCAGCAGTTACCGGCCGGAGGTAGACAATGAGCAGTTCTTC. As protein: CASSYRPEVDNEQFF.

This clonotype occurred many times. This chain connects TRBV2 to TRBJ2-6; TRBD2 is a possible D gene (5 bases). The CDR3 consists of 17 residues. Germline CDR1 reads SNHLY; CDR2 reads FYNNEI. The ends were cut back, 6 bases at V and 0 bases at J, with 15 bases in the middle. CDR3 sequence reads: CASRSGPAGSGANVLTF. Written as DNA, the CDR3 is TGTGCCAGCAGGTCAGGACCTGCGGGCTCTGGGGCCAACGTCCTGACTTTC.

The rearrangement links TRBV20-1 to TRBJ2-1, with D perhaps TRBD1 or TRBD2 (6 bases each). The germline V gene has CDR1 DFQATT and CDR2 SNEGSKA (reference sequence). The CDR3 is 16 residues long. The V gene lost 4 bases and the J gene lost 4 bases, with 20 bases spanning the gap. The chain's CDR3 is CSAKGGWRQGYNEQFF. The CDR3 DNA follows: TGCAGTGCTAAAGGGGGGTGGCGGCAAGGATACAATGAGCAGTTCTTC.

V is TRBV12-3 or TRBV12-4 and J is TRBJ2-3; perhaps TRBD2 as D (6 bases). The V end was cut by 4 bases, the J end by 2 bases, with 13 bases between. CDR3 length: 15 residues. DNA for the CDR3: TGTGCCAGCAGTTCTTGGGCGGGACTCACAGATACGCAGTATTTT. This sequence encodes CASSSWAGLTDTQYF.

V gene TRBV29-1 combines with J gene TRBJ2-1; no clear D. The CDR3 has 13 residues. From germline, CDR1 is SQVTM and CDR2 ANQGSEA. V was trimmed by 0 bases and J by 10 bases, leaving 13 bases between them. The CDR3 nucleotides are TGCAGCGTTGAAGACGCCATAAGGCGGGAGCAGTTCTTC. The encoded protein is CSVEDAIRREQFF.

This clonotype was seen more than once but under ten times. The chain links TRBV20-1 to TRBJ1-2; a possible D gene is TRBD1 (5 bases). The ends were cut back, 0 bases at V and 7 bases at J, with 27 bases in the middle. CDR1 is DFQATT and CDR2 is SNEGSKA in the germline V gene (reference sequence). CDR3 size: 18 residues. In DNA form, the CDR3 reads TGCAGTGCTAGAGATGGGGGAAACCCCCAAAACTTTTTGAGTGGCTACACCTTC. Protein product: CSARDGGNPQNFLSGYTF.

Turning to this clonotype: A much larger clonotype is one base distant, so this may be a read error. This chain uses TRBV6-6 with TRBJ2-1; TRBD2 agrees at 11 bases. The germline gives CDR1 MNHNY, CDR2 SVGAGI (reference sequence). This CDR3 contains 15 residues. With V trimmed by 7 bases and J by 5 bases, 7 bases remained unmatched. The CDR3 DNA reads TGTGCCAGCATCTCACTAGCGGGAGTCGACAATGAGCAGTTCTTC. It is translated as CASISLAGVDNEQFF.

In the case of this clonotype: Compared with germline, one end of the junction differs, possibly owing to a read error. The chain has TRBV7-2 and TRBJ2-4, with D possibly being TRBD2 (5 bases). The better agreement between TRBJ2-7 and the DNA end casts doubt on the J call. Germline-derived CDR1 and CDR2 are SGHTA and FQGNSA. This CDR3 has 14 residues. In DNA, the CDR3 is TGTGACAGCAGCTTAAGGCGGGCCGACTACGAGCAGTACTTC. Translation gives CDSSLRRADYEQYF.

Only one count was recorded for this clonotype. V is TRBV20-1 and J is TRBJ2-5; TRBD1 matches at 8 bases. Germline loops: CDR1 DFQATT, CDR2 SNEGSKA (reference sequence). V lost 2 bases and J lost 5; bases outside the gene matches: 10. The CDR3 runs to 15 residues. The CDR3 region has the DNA TGCAGTGCTAGACCGACAGGGGCGTGGCGGGAGACCCAGTACTTC. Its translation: CSARPTGAWRETQYF.

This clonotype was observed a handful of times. The CDR3 reads CASSDAGGYEQYF. CDR3 bases: TGTGCCAGCAGTGACGCGGGCGGTTACGAGCAGTACTTC. This rearrangement joins TRBV6-1 to TRBJ2-7, with a tentative D call TRBD2 (5 bases). The CDR3 extends over 13 amino acids. Between the trimmed V and J ends, which lost 3 bases and 4 bases, there was a span of 10 bases. CDR1 is MNHNS, CDR2 SASEGT, per germline.

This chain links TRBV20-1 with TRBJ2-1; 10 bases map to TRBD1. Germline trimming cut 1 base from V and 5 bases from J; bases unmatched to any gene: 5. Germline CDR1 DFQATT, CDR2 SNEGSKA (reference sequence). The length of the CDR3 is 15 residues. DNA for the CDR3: TGCAGTGCTAGAGTTTGGGGACAGGGGAACAATGAGCAGTTCTTC. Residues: CSARVWGQGNNEQFF.

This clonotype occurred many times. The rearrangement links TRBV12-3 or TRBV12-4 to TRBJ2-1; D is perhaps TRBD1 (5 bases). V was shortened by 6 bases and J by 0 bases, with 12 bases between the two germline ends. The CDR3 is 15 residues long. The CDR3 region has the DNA TGTGCCAGCAGCTCTGACAGAAACTCCTACAATGAGCAGTTCTTC. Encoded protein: CASSSDRNSYNEQFF.

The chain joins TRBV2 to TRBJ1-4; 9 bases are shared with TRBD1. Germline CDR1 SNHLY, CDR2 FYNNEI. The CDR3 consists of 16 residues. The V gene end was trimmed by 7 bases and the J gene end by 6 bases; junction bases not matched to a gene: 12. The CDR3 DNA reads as TGTGCCAGCAACACCCGCGGGGGACAGGGAGATGAAAAACTGTTTTTT. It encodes CASNTRGGQGDEKLFF.

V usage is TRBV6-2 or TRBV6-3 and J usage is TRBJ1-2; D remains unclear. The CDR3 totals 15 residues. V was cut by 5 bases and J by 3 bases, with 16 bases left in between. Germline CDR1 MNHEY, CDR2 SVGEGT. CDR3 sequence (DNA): TGTGCCAGCAGTCATATGGACGGCGCCTACTATGGCTACACCTTC. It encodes CASSHMDGAYYGYTF.

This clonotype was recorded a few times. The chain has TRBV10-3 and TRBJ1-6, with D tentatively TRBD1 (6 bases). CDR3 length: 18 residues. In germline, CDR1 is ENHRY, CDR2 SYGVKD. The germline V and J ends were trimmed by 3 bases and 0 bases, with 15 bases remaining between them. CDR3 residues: CAISDQTQGSSYNSPLHF. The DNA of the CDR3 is TGTGCCATCAGTGATCAAACTCAGGGGAGCTCCTATAATTCACCCCTCCACTTT.

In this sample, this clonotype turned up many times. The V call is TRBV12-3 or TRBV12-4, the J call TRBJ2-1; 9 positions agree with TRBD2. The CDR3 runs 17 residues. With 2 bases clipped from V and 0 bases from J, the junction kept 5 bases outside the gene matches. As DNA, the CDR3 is TGTGCCAGCAGTTTAAGGTCTAGCGGGGTCTCCTACAATGAGCAGTTCTTC. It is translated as CASSLRSSGVSYNEQFF.

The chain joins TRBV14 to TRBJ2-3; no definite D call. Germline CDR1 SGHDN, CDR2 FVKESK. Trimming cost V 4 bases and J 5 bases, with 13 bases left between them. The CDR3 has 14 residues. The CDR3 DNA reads TGTGCCAGCAGCCGAGGCTCCGCGGAAGATACGCAGTATTTT. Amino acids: CASSRGSAEDTQYF.

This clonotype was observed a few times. The CDR3: CSARDRMGAGFGDTQYF. The CDR3 DNA sequence: TGCAGTGCTAGAGATCGGATGGGGGCGGGATTCGGTGATACGCAGTATTTT. This chain uses TRBV20-1 with TRBJ2-3; either TRBD1 or TRBD2 may fit D (6 bases each). With 0 bases removed from V and 6 bases from J, the gap between germline ends came to 22 bases. Germline values: CDR1 DFQATT, CDR2 SNEGSKA (reference sequence). This CDR3 is built from 17 residues.

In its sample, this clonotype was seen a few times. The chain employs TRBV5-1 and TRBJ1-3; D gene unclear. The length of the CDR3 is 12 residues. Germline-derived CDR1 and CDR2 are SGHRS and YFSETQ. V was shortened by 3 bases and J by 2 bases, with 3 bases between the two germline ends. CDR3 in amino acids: CASSSTGNTIYF. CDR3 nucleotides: TGCGCCAGCAGCTCCACTGGAAACACCATATATTTT.

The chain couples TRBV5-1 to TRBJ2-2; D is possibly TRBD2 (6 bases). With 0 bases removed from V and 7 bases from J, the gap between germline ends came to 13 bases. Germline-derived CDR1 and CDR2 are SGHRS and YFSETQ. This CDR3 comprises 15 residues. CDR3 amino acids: CASSLASGVLGELFF. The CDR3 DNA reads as TGCGCCAGCAGCTTGGCTTCGGGAGTGCTCGGGGAGCTGTTTTTT. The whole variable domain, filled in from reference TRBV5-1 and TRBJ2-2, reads KAGVTQTPRYLIKTRGQQVTLSCSPISGHRSVSWYQQTPGQGLQFLFEYFSETQRNKGNFPGRFSGRQFSNSRSEMNVSTLELGDSALYLCASSLASGVLGELFFGEGSRLTVL.

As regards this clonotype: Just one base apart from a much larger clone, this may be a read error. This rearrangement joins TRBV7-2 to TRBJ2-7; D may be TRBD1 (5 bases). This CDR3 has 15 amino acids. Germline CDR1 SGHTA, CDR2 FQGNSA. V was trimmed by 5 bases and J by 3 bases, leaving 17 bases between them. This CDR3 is CASSPQGSAFYEQYF. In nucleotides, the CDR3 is TGTGCCAGCAGCCCCCAGGGATCAGCCTTCTACGAGCAGTACTTC.

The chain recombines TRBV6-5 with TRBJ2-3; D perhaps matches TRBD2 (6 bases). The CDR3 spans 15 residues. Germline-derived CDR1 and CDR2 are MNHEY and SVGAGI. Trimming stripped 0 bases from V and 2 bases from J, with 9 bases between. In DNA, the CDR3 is TGTGCCAGCAGTTACTCGACGGGACTCACAGATACGCAGTATTTT. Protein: CASSYSTGLTDTQYF.

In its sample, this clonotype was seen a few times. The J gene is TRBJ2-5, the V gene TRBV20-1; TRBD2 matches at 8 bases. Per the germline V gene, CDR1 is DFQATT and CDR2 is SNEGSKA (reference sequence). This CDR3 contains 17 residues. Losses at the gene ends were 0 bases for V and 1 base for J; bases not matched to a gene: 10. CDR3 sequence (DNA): TGCAGTGCTAGAGATCTGCAAGCGGGAGCTGGCCAAGAGACCCAGTACTTC. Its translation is CSARDLQAGAGQETQYF.

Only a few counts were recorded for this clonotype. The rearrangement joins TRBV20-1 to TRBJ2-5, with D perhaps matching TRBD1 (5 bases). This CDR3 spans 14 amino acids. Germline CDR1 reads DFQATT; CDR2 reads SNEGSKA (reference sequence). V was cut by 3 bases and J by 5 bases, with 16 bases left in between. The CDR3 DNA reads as TGCAGTGCTAGTGTCGTGGGGCCGCGGGAGACCCAGTACTTC. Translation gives CSASVVGPRETQYF.

Here the CDR3 DNA reads TGCAGTGCTAGAGCGCAATCCACCAGGGAAGGAGGCTACACCTTC. The encoded protein is CSARAQSTREGGYTF. The V gene is TRBV20-1, the J gene TRBJ1-2; tentatively, D is TRBD1 (5 bases). V shed 1 base and J shed 8 bases, with 20 bases lying between them. The CDR3 covers 15 residues. Germline V gives CDR1 DFQATT, CDR2 SNEGSKA (reference sequence).